This entry features one TCR beta chain sequence. The antigen is undetermined. Germline V gene sequence: CDR1 MNHEY, CDR2 SMNVEV (reference sequence). The V end was cut by 5 bases, the J end by 11 bases, with 13 bases between. CDR3 length: 12 amino acids. These data originate in a study of beta chain features in type 1 diabetes. Whole-study findings and limits: Type 1 diabetes patients had moderately but significantly shorter TCRB CDR3s in all four CD4+ subsets.

Reverse transcription of all isolated RNA meant that expressed TCRB transcripts were sequenced. It was found that naive, central memory and regulatory T cell samples averaged about 3.57 million reads. Generated by immunoSEQ multiplex PCR, the TCRdb table keeps only in-frame clones and is missing some. The sample lists about 180,000 clones, almost 8% occurring once. Sequenced sample: central memory CD4+ T cells from blood. The gene calls are TRBV27 and TRBJ2-1; tentative D call: TRBD2 (5 bases). The clonotype was recovered from a man aged 18 to 29 with type 1 diabetes. CDR3 sequence (DNA): TGTGCCAGCAGTCTCCCCCGGGGTCAGCAGTTCTTC. Amino acid sequence: CASSLPRGQQFF.